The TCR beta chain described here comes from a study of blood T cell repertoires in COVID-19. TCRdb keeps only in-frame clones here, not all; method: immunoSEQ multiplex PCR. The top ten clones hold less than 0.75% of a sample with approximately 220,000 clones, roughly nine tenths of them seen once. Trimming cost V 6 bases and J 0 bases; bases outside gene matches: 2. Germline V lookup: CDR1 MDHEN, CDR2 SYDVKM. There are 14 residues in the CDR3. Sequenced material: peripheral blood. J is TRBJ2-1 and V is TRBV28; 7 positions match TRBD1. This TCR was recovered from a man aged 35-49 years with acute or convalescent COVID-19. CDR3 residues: CASRQGTSYNEQFF. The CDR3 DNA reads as TGTGCCAGCAGACAGGGGACCTCCTACAATGAGCAGTTCTTC.